Sequencing of this T cell receptor (beta chain) was carried out in a study of blood T cell repertoires in COVID-19. Study-wide context: Italy, Spain and the United States were the sources of the convalescent and acute COVID-19 samples. PBMCs, B-cell-depleted T cells, or T cells provided the cDNA or gDNA that made up the material.

Per the study methods: Reference gene primer amplification gave estimated nucleated cell counts. Using immunoSEQ multiplex PCR, the repertoire was profiled, and TCRdb retains in-frame clones only, with some absent. The V and J calls and clone size are taken from that table; D and trimming were inferred from the DNA. This table has tens of thousands of clones, roughly 85% appearing once. CDR1 is SGHTA and CDR2 is FQGNSA in the germline V gene. The J segment lost 7 bases and the V segment lost 5 bases, leaving 11 bases of the junction unmatched. The CDR3 length is 17 residues. V is TRBV7-2 and J is TRBJ2-7, with 16 bases aligning to TRBD2. The receptor was isolated from an elderly man with acute or convalescent COVID-19. The sequenced sample was peripheral blood. CDR3 coding DNA: TGTGCCAGCAGCCCACCGGGACTAGCGGGGGGGCTGAGAGAGCAGTACTTC. Translation: CASSPPGLAGGLREQYF.